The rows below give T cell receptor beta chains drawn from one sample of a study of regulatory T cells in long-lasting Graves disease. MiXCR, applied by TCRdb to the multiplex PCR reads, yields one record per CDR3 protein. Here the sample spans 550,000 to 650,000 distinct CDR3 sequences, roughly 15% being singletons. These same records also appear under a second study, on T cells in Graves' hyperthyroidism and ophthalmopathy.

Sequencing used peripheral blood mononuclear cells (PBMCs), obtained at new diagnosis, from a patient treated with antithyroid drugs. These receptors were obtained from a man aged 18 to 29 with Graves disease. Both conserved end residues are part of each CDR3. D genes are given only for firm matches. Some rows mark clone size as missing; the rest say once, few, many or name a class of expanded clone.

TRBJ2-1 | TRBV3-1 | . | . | TGTGCCAGCAGCCAAGACGACAATGAGCAGTTCTTC | CASSQDDNEQFF
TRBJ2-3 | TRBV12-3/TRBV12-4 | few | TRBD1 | TGTGCCAGCAGTCGAGGGACAGGGGGACCCACAGATACGCAGTATTTT | CASSRGTGGPTDTQYF
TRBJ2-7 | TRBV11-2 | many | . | TGTGCCAGCAGCTTGACCCAATACGAGCAGTACTTC | CASSLTQYEQYF
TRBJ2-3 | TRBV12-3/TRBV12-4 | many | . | TGTGCCAGCAGCCGTGACAGGTATACGCAGTATTTT | CASSRDRYTQYF
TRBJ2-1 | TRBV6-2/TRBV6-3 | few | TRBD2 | TGTGCCAGCAGTTCTAGCGGGCGGTACAATGAGCAGTTCTTC | CASSSSGRYNEQFF
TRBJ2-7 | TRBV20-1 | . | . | TGCAGTGCTAGTCCGATGGGGGCCAACGAGCAGTACTTC | CSASPMGANEQYF
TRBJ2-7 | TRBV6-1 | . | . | TGTGCCAGCAGTGACTCGAGGACTCTTGAGCCTTACGAGCAGTACTTC | CASSDSRTLEPYEQYF
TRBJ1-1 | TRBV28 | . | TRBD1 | TGTGCCAGCAGTTTAAGCAGGGGGCGCGCCCAGAACACTGAAGCTTTCTTT | CASSLSRGRAQNTEAFF
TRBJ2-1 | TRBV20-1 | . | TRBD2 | TGCAGTGCTAGTGGGACTAGCGGGGGTGACTACAATGAGCAGTTCTTC | CSASGTSGGDYNEQFF
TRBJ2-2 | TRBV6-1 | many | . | TGTGCCAGCAGAGGCGGGGACGGGGCCGGGGAGCTGTTTTTT | CASRGGDGAGELFF
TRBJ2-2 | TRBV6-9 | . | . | TGTGCCAGCAGTTACCCAACAGCCGGGGAGCTGTTTTTT | CASSYPTAGELFF
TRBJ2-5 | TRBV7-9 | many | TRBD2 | TGTGCCAGCTCAGCGGGGGGAGTCCAAGAGACCCAGTACTTC | CASSAGGVQETQYF
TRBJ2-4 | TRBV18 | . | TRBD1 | TGTGCCAGCTCACCTGGACAGGGGGGCGCGGGCTTGGCCAAAAACATTCAGTACTTC | CASSPGQGGAGLAKNIQYF
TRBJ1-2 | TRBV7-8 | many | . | TGTGCCAGCAGCTTAGATGAGGTTGTGGATGGCTACACCTTC | CASSLDEVVDGYTF
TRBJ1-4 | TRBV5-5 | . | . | TGTGCCAGCAGCTTTACAGGAAGACCCGAAGAAAAACTGTTTTTT | CASSFTGRPEEKLFF
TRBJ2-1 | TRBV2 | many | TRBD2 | TGTGCCGGAAGTAGCGGGGACGGATCCTACAATGAGCAGTTCTTC | CAGSSGDGSYNEQFF
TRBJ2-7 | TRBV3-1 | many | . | TGTGCCAGCAGCCAAGATACAAGGTACGAGCAGTACTTC | CASSQDTRYEQYF
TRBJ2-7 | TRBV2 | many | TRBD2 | TGTGCCAGCGGGAGGGAGTCCTACGAGCAGTACTTC | CASGRESYEQYF
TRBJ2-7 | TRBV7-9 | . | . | TGTGCCAGCAGCAGGGTTCAGGTGGGTCGTCCCACGCAGTACTTC | CASSRVQVGRPTQYF
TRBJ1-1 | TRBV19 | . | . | TGTGCCAGTAGTATTCTTTCAGGCAACACTGAAGCTTTCTTT | CASSILSGNTEAFF
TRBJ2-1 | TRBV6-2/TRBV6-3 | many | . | TGTGCCAGCAGTTACATCCGGAGCTCCTACAATGAGCAGTTCTTC | CASSYIRSSYNEQFF
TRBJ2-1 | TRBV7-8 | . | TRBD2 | TGTGCCAGCAGCTCCCCGTTAGGGACTAGTGGCCACAATGAGCAGTTCTTC | CASSSPLGTSGHNEQFF
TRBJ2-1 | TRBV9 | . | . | TGTGCCAGCAGCGTAGTCCCTAGCAAGTACAATGAGCAGTTCTTC | CASSVVPSKYNEQFF
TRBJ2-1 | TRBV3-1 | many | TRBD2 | TGTGCCAGCAGCCAAGGACAGCGGGGTCTTAAGAGGAAGCAGTTCTTC | CASSQGQRGLKRKQFF
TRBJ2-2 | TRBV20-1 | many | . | TGCAGTGCTAGCCACAGGGATAACACCGGGGAGCTGTTTTTT | CSASHRDNTGELFF